This T cell receptor (beta chain) was retrieved from a study of T cells of healthy individuals. There are many counts of this clonotype. One entry per CDR3 protein results from TCRdb running MiXCR on the 5' RACE reads. In the table there are around 90,000 distinct CDR3 sequences, roughly 5% of which are singletons. The CDR3 length is 15 residues. In germline, CDR1 is MGHRA, CDR2 YSYEKL. The junction had 7 bases not matched to a gene; V was cut back by 4 bases and J by 3 bases. This clonotype originated in a female donor in good health. The J gene is TRBJ1-2, the V gene TRBV4-1; TRBD1 aligns across 8 bases. DNA for the CDR3: TGCGCCAGCAGCCTCGGACAGGGCCGGGACTATGGCTACACCTTC. As protein: CASSLGQGRDYGYTF.